A selection of T cell receptor beta chains follows, all from one sample in a study of shared clonotypes between healthy human individuals. Here immunoSEQ multiplex PCR was the method, and the copy in TCRdb shows in-frame clones only, minus some. The data hold fewer than 850,000 clones, with 96% observed a single time. The sequenced material came from naive CD8+ T cells sorted from blood. Source of these receptors: a man younger than 45 in good health. The CDR3 runs from the conserved cysteine through the conserved F or W. A D gene is named only where the DNA matches it firmly. A row's size may be missing; if present it is once, few, many or a size class.

D,size,V,CDR3
-,-,TRBV7-6,CASSLGTSSGNTIYF
-,-,TRBV25-1,CASSPSGGAYNEQFF
TRBD1,few,TRBV9,CASSAGTGDYEQYF
-,-,TRBV27,CASSLTVRFYEQYF
-,-,TRBV5-6,CASSLVGSNTEAFF
-,few,TRBV10-1,CASSESPVYGYTF
TRBD1,-,TRBV19,CASSISGQGSYNEQFF
-,-,TRBV10-3,CAINERVSSYNEQFF
-,-,TRBV6-5,CASSYTSTDTQYF
TRBD2,-,TRBV5-1,CASSLVLAGVYNEQFF